The 8 T cell receptor beta chains listed next were all sequenced from one sample in a study of Graves' ophthalmopathy and Graves' hyperthyroidism. RNA transcripts provided the template for amplifying TCR beta CDR3 regions. HTBI primers served in a first-round RT-PCR, which a second-round multiplex PCR followed. TCRdb fed the multiplex PCR reads into MiXCR, producing one record per CDR3 protein. Among 400,000 or so distinct CDR3 sequences listed, 15% to 20% were seen once. The sample was peripheral blood. These receptors all stem from an adult woman with stable Graves' hyperthyroidism.

This clonotype was picked up many times. V usage is TRBV6-5 and J usage is TRBJ2-2; no clear D gene. Germline values: CDR1 MNHEY, CDR2 SVGAGI. The CDR3 has 17 amino acids. The V gene lost 0 bases and the J gene lost 0 bases, with 11 bases spanning the gap. The CDR3, as DNA: TGTGCCAGCAGTTACTCGAGCCAGGCGCCGAACACCGGGGAGCTGTTTTTT. This sequence encodes CASSYSSQAPNTGELFF.

This sequence joins TRBV15 and TRBJ1-3, with no clear D. The length of the CDR3 is 15 residues. Trimming removed 0 bases at V and 2 bases at J, with 8 bases between. Germline CDR1 reads LNHNV; CDR2 reads YYDKDF (reference sequence). CDR3 sequence reads: CATSREWSTGNTIYF. DNA of the CDR3: TGTGCCACCAGCAGAGAATGGAGTACTGGAAACACCATATATTTT.

In its sample, this clonotype was seen many times. CDR3: CASSSYDNQPQHF. CDR3 DNA sequence: TGTGCCAGCAGTTCGTATGACAATCAGCCCCAGCATTTT. The chain combines TRBV6-2 or TRBV6-3 with TRBJ1-5; D is unclear. The CDR3 runs 13 residues. Trimming took 4 bases from V and 3 from J, leaving 7 bases between them. Germline V gives CDR1 MNHEY, CDR2 SVGEGT.

This chain links TRBV20-1 with TRBJ2-5; the match to TRBD2 covers 7 bases. The CDR3 extends over 15 amino acids. The germline CDR1 and CDR2 sequences are DFQATT and SNEGSKA (reference sequence). The V segment lost 3 bases and the J segment 7 bases; nucleotides outside the gene matches: 14. CDR3 region: CSARTRWGGGGTQYF. CDR3 coding DNA: TGCAGTGCTAGGACTCGATGGGGGGGTGGTGGGACCCAGTACTTC.

This clonotype came up many times. The CDR3 is CASSLRWLNTEAFF. As DNA, the CDR3 is TGCGCCAGCAGCCTGAGGTGGCTGAACACTGAAGCTTTCTTT. This chain joins TRBV5-1 and TRBJ1-1; no definite D call. The CDR3 has 14 residues. Germline-derived CDR1 and CDR2 are SGHRS and YFSETQ. With 4 bases removed from V and 0 bases from J, the gap between germline ends came to 10 bases.

At least ten counts were recorded for this clonotype. The chain employs TRBV28 and TRBJ2-3, with 7 bases matching TRBD2. The germline V gene has CDR1 MDHEN and CDR2 SYDVKM. V shed 5 bases, J shed 3 bases, and the junction held 11 bases outside the gene matches. This CDR3 contains 16 residues. CDR3 amino acids: CASSTQAGKWTDTQYF. The CDR3 region has the DNA TGTGCCAGCAGTACCCAAGCGGGAAAGTGGACAGATACGCAGTATTTT.

This clonotype has a count of ten or more. The J gene is TRBJ1-1, the V gene TRBV5-1, with 8 nucleotides matching TRBD1. Germline CDR1 SGHRS, CDR2 YFSETQ. CDR3 length: 16 amino acids. Trimming took 1 base from V and 1 from J; bases not matched to a gene: 6. The DNA for the CDR3 is TGCGCCAGCAGCTTGACAGGGGGTGAGTGGAACACTGAAGCTTTCTTT. It encodes CASSLTGGEWNTEAFF.

In this sample, this clonotype turned up many times. The chain uses TRBV12-3 or TRBV12-4 and TRBJ2-2, with 14 positions matching TRBD2. This CDR3 is 17 amino acids long. The J segment lost 7 bases and the V segment lost 4 bases, leaving 8 bases of the junction unmatched. CDR3 in DNA: TGTGCCAGCAGTTGGGGACTAGCGGGAGTAAGAGGCGGGGAGCTGTTTTTT. The encoded protein is CASSWGLAGVRGGELFF.